This entry is about one T cell receptor beta chain. Its antigen is not identified. The CDR3 sequence is 13 residues long. Germline V lookup: CDR1 MDHEN, CDR2 SYDVKM. V was clipped by 10 bases and J by 1 base; unmatched bases: 7. This record belongs to a study of T cell responses to AZD1222 COVID-19 vaccine. Broader study findings: Breadth and depth of Spike-specific TCRs rose after two AZD1222 doses.

Only in-frame clones appear in the TCRdb table, and some are missing; sequencing was by immunoSEQ multiplex PCR. The data show approximately 150,000 clones, roughly nine tenths seen once. The TCR originated in an adult who received the AZD1222 COVID-19 vaccine. The chain employs TRBV28 and TRBJ2-7; 7 bases agree with TRBD2. The sequences come from peripheral blood, collected 28 days after the second AZD1222 dose. CDR3 protein: CATKREDSYEQYF. CDR3 bases: TGTGCCACCAAACGGGAGGATTCCTACGAGCAGTACTTC.